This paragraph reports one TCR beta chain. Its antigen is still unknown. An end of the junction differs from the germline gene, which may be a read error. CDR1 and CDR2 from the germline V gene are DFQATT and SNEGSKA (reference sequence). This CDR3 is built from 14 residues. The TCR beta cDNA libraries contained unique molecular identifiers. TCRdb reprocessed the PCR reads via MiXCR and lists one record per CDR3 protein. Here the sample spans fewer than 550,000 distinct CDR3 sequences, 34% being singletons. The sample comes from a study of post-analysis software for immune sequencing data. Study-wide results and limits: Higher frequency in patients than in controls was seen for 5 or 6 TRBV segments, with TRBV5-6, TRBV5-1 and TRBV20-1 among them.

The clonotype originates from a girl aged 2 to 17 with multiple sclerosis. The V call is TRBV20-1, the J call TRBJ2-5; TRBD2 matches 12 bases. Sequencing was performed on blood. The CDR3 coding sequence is TGCAATGCTAGAGACCTAGCGGGGGGGGAGACCCAGTACTTC. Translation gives CNARDLAGGETQYF.